Below, 10 T cell receptor beta chains from the same sample are listed, as sequenced in a study of blood T cells in healthy people across ages. Then a second PCR, running roughly 6 to 12 cycles, was carried out with a sample-barcoded 5' primer and a J-beta primer mix. TCRdb processed the 5' RACE reads anew with MiXCR; each CDR3 protein has one entry. The sample yields fewer than 2 million distinct CDR3 sequences, around 42% seen once. Sequenced input: blood. These receptors all stem from a human donor in good health.

The J gene is TRBJ1-3, the V gene TRBV29-1, with 7 nucleotides matching TRBD1. V dropped 5 bases and J dropped 4; count of bases not matched to a gene: 2. The germline V gene encodes CDR1 SQVTM and CDR2 ANQGSEA. This CDR3 region has 12 residues. CDR3 DNA sequence: TGCAGCGTTCAGGGGGAAGGAAACACCATATATTTT. The encoded protein is CSVQGEGNTIYF.

In this sample, this clonotype turned up many times. V gene TRBV5-6 combines with J gene TRBJ2-3; 7 bases are shared with TRBD1. Germline V gene lookup returns CDR1 SGHDT and CDR2 YYEEEE. V lost 2 bases, J lost 7 bases, and 7 bases stayed unmatched. This CDR3 comprises 14 residues. The CDR3 region has the DNA TGTGCCAGCAGCTTCGGGACAGCTAGGCATACGCAGTATTTT. Encoded protein: CASSFGTARHTQYF.

In its sample, this clonotype was seen once. The J gene is TRBJ1-2, the V gene TRBV7-2; D may be TRBD1 (5 bases). Germline assignment: CDR1 SGHTA and CDR2 FQGNSA. Trimming removed 1 base from V and 5 bases from J, with 17 bases in between. This CDR3 contains 16 residues. Here the CDR3 reads CASSLGPLNRFYGYTF. The CDR3 DNA is TGTGCCAGCAGCTTAGGCCCCCTAAACAGGTTTTATGGCTACACCTTC.

This sequence joins TRBV5-4 and TRBJ2-3; 10 nucleotides agree with TRBD2. This CDR3 comprises 14 residues. Germline assignment: CDR1 SGHNT and CDR2 YYREEE (reference sequence). Germline trimming cut 7 bases from V and 4 bases from J; bases unmatched to any gene: 6. The CDR3 sequence is CASRSGGAPDTQYF. CDR3 bases: TGTGCCAGCCGGAGCGGGGGGGCACCAGATACGCAGTATTTT.

The rearrangement links TRBV7-2 to TRBJ2-1; 9 positions agree with TRBD2. The CDR3 is made up of 18 amino acids. Losses at the gene ends were 8 bases for V and 4 bases for J; bases not matched to a gene: 18. Germline V gene data show CDR1 as SGHTA and CDR2 as FQGNSA. CDR3 nucleotide sequence: TGTGCCAGCTCAACAGCGGGGGGAGGAGGGGTCACATACAATGAGCAGTTCTTC. Its translation is CASSTAGGGGVTYNEQFF.

The chain is built from TRBV20-1 and TRBJ1-1, with D tentatively TRBD1 (5 bases). The CDR3 is 14 amino acids. The germline V and J ends were trimmed by 0 bases and 12 bases, with 20 bases remaining between them. In germline, CDR1 is DFQATT, CDR2 SNEGSKA (reference sequence). As DNA, the CDR3 is TGCAGTGCTAGAGATCCGCAGGGCGGCCCCGAGACTTTCTTT. Translated, it gives CSARDPQGGPETFF.

The table lists this clonotype with many counts. The rearrangement joins TRBV11-2 to TRBJ1-2; the D gene is possibly TRBD1 (6 bases). This CDR3 region has 14 residues. The ends were cut back, 5 bases at V and 5 bases at J, with 15 bases in the middle. The germline gives CDR1 SGHAT, CDR2 FQNNGV. The CDR3 sequence is CASSTPGGAYGYTF. CDR3 coding DNA: TGTGCCAGCAGCACGCCGGGGGGGGCATATGGCTACACCTTC.

This chain links TRBV7-8 with TRBJ2-3; D gene unclear. Germline loops: CDR1 SGHVS, CDR2 FQNEAQ. The CDR3 sequence is 14 residues long. Trimming removed 1 base from V and 4 bases from J, with 9 bases in between. CDR3: CASSLGVWADTQYF. In DNA form, the CDR3 reads TGTGCCAGCAGCTTAGGGGTTTGGGCAGATACGCAGTATTTT.

The chain joins TRBV4-1 to TRBJ1-1; D is undetermined. Germline-derived CDR1 and CDR2 are MGHRA and YSYEKL. Trimming shortened V by 1 base and J by 9 bases, and 18 bases separated the two germline ends. The CDR3 covers 15 residues. The CDR3 region has the DNA TGCGCCAGCAGCCAAGTCTCCGGACTGATCCGACAAGCTTTCTTT. Amino acids: CASSQVSGLIRQAFF.

The V gene is TRBV29-1, the J gene TRBJ2-1; 9 nucleotides line up with TRBD2. Per the germline V gene, CDR1 is SQVTM and CDR2 is ANQGSEA. V shed 7 bases and J 4 bases; nucleotides not matched to a gene: 11. This CDR3 spans 15 amino acids. CDR3 loop: CSARSERGAYNEQFF. The CDR3 DNA is TGCAGCGCCAGATCCGAGCGGGGGGCGTACAATGAGCAGTTCTTC.